The 24 T cell receptor beta chains below come from one sample, sequenced in a study of T cells in narcolepsy. TCRdb's table, derived via immunoSEQ multiplex PCR, lists solely in-frame clones and lacks some. The sample shows around 25,000 clones, about 79% of them seen only once. The source material was CD45RA- memory CD4+ T cells from PBMCs. Every receptor here comes from a human donor with narcolepsy.

The chain recombines TRBV4-2 with TRBJ1-5, with TRBD1 identical over 11 bases. V trimming: 3 bases; J trimming: 5 bases; junction bases outside the gene matches: 6. CDR3 length: 16 residues. Germline loops: CDR1 LGHNA, CDR2 YNFKEQ. This CDR3 is CASSQGTGGYDQPQHF. The CDR3 DNA follows: TGTGCCAGCAGCCAGGGGACAGGGGGGTACGATCAGCCCCAGCATTTT.

The chain is built from TRBV5-4 and TRBJ2-2; 11 bases are a match to TRBD2. Losses at the gene ends were 3 bases for V and 5 bases for J; bases not matched to a gene: 6. CDR1 is SGHNT, CDR2 YYREEE, per germline (reference sequence). The CDR3 covers 16 residues. The DNA for the CDR3 is TGTGCCAGCAGCTCCAGACTAGCGGGGAGAACCGGGGAGCTGTTTTTT. Protein sequence: CASSSRLAGRTGELFF.

The genes are TRBV15 and TRBJ2-5; D could derive from TRBD1 or TRBD2 (5 bases each). Germline CDR1 reads LNHNV; CDR2 reads YYDKDF (reference sequence). The CDR3 totals 15 residues. V lost 5 bases, J lost 3 bases, and 16 bases lay in between. CDR3 coding DNA: TGTGCCACCAGCCCTTGGGACGGCCAGGAAGAGACCCAGTACTTC. This encodes CATSPWDGQEETQYF.

The V and J genes are TRBV10-3 and TRBJ2-7; 7 bases match TRBD2. CDR1 ENHRY and CDR2 SYGVKD come from the germline V gene. The CDR3 has 11 residues. Germline trimming cut 6 bases from V and 6 bases from J; bases unmatched to any gene: 2. The CDR3 DNA reads TGTGCCATCAGGGGGGGGAGCGAGCAGTACTTC. Amino acids: CAIRGGSEQYF.

This clone has only one observation. The chain couples TRBV15 to TRBJ1-2; 10 nucleotides line up with TRBD1. V was clipped by 1 base and J by 8 bases; unmatched bases: 7. This CDR3 has 15 amino acids. Germline lookup yields CDR1 LNHNV and CDR2 YYDKDF (reference sequence). The CDR3 DNA reads TGTGCCACCAGCAGAGGTGGGGACAGGGGAGGCGGCTACACCTTC. It specifies CATSRGGDRGGGYTF.

V gene TRBV28 combines with J gene TRBJ2-1, with D perhaps TRBD2 (6 bases). V lost 2 bases and J lost 15, with 17 bases in between. Germline assignment: CDR1 MDHEN and CDR2 SYDVKM. The CDR3 consists of 13 residues. CDR3 residues: CASSLSGGVFRFF. For the CDR3, the DNA is TGTGCCAGCAGTTTAAGTGGCGGGGTGTTTCGGTTCTTC. Based on the CDR3 plus reference TRBV28 and TRBJ2-1, the full variable domain is DVKVTQSSRYLVKRTGEKVFLECVQDMDHENMFWYRQDPGLGLRLIYFSYDVKMKEKGDIPEGYSVSREKKERFSLILESASTNQTSMYLCASSLSGGVFRFFGPGTRLTVL.

V is TRBV7-3 and J is TRBJ2-3; tentative D call: TRBD1 (5 bases). Trimming removed 5 bases at V and 6 bases at J, with 12 bases between. This CDR3 is built from 13 residues. Germline V CDR1 and CDR2: SGHTA, FQGTGA. Here the CDR3 reads CASSPSSGDTQYF. In DNA form, the CDR3 reads TGTGCCAGCAGCCCCTCTTCAGGGGATACGCAGTATTTT.

V gene TRBV6-6 combines with J gene TRBJ2-3; 8 nucleotides match TRBD1. With 4 bases clipped from V and 1 base from J, the junction kept 7 bases outside the gene matches. Germline V gene lookup returns CDR1 MNHNY and CDR2 SVGAGI (reference sequence). This CDR3 spans 16 amino acids. CDR3 protein: CASSSSGQGRTDTQYF. The CDR3 DNA reads as TGTGCCAGCAGTTCGTCCGGACAGGGCCGCACAGATACGCAGTATTTT.

The chain combines TRBV2 with TRBJ1-1; 7 positions match TRBD1. The ends lost 6 bases at V and 0 bases at J; junction bases unmatched: 4. The length of the CDR3 is 14 residues. Germline V gene lookup returns CDR1 SNHLY and CDR2 FYNNEI. The CDR3 DNA sequence: TGTGCCAGCAGCCGACAGGGCATGAACACTGAAGCTTTCTTT. Translated: CASSRQGMNTEAFF.

By proportion, this clone is medium-sized (0.01 to 0.1%). J is TRBJ1-5 and V is TRBV19, with 12 bases identical to TRBD1. The trim removed 4 bases at V and 1 base at J, leaving 5 bases unmatched. Germline CDR1 reads LNHDA; CDR2 reads SQIVND (reference sequence). The CDR3 is 17 amino acids. This CDR3 is CASSRGQGAKSNQPQHF. The DNA for the CDR3 is TGTGCCAGTAGTAGGGGACAGGGGGCAAAAAGCAATCAGCCCCAGCATTTT.

The V call is TRBV7-6, the J call TRBJ1-2; the match to TRBD1 covers 9 bases. Germline V CDR1 and CDR2: SGHVS, FNYEAQ. This CDR3 region has 15 residues. V dropped 5 bases and J dropped 2; count of bases not matched to a gene: 6. This CDR3 reads CASSPGQGKNYGYTF. In DNA, the CDR3 is TGTGCCAGCAGCCCAGGACAGGGGAAGAACTATGGCTACACCTTC.

CDR3 DNA: TGTGCCAGCAGCTCAAGAAGCGGGAGGGGAGCAGATACGCAGTATTTT. Protein: CASSSRSGRGADTQYF. The rearrangement uses TRBV11-2 and TRBJ2-3; TRBD2 matches at 10 bases. This CDR3 is built from 16 residues. V shed 4 bases, J shed 4 bases, and the junction held 8 bases outside the gene matches. Germline CDR1 is SGHAT and CDR2 is FQNNGV.

The rearrangement uses TRBV15 and TRBJ1-5; maybe TRBD1 (6 bases). The CDR3 is made up of 13 amino acids. V was cut by 7 bases and J by 6 bases, with 13 bases left in between. The germline CDR1 and CDR2 sequences are LNHNV and YYDKDF (reference sequence). DNA of the CDR3: TGTGCCACCACAATCGGGACAAGTCAGCCCCAGCATTTT. Protein sequence: CATTIGTSQPQHF.

This chain joins TRBV6-6 and TRBJ1-1; D gene unclear. The V and J ends lost 10 bases and 2 bases respectively, with 14 bases between them. This CDR3 has 13 residues. The V gene's germline CDR1 is MNHNY and CDR2 SVGAGI (reference sequence). The CDR3 DNA sequence: TGTGCCAACACGGACGGGCCAAACACTGAAGCTTTCTTT. Protein sequence: CANTDGPNTEAFF.

The rearrangement uses TRBV28 and TRBJ1-2, with 8 nucleotides matching TRBD1. CDR3 length equals 13 residues. CDR1 is MDHEN and CDR2 is SYDVKM in the germline V gene. Losses at the gene ends were 4 bases for V and 4 bases for J; bases not matched to a gene: 2. The CDR3 region has the DNA TGTGCCAGCAGTTCGGGACAGGTCTATGGCTACACCTTC. This codes for CASSSGQVYGYTF.

DNA of the CDR3: TGTGCCAGCAGCTTCGACCAGGGGGCGACCTACGAGCAGTACTTC. It encodes CASSFDQGATYEQYF. The chain links TRBV5-4 to TRBJ2-7; TRBD1 matches at 8 bases. This CDR3 has 15 amino acids. With 2 bases clipped from V and 2 bases from J, the junction kept 6 bases outside the gene matches. In germline, CDR1 is SGHNT, CDR2 YYREEE (reference sequence).

V usage is TRBV15 and J usage is TRBJ1-2; D gene ambiguous. Germline V gene data show CDR1 as LNHNV and CDR2 as YYDKDF (reference sequence). The CDR3 is 16 amino acids. The V and J ends lost 0 bases and 8 bases respectively, with 19 bases between them. The CDR3 DNA sequence: TGTGCCACCAGCAGAGATAGTGGCCCCAGCGTAGGGGGCTACACCTTC. It specifies CATSRDSGPSVGGYTF. Full variable domain (outside the CDR3, taken from reference TRBV15 and TRBJ1-2): DAMVIQNPRYQVTQFGKPVTLSCSQTLNHNVMYWYQQKSSQAPKLLFHYYDKDFNNEADTPDNFQSRRPNTSFCFLDIRSPGLGDTAMYLCATSRDSGPSVGGYTFGSGTRLTVV.

Only one count was recorded for this clone. This rearrangement joins TRBV4-1 to TRBJ1-2; 9 bases are a match to TRBD1. J gave up 4 bases and V 3 bases, and 6 bases lay outside the gene matches. The length of the CDR3 is 15 residues. Germline V CDR1 and CDR2: MGHRA, YSYEKL. The CDR3, as DNA: TGCGCCAGCAGCCAGATACAGGGGGCCGGCTATGGCTACACCTTC. Translation: CASSQIQGAGYGYTF.

The chain couples TRBV19 to TRBJ2-2; 11 bases are a match to TRBD2. Germline V gives CDR1 LNHDA, CDR2 SQIVND (reference sequence). V lost 3 bases to trimming and J lost 6 bases; unmatched junction nucleotides: 6. This CDR3 comprises 16 residues. The CDR3 reads CASSMGLAAGPGELFF. CDR3 in DNA: TGTGCCAGTAGTATGGGACTAGCGGCGGGGCCCGGGGAGCTGTTTTTT.

The chain carries TRBV19 and TRBJ2-2; 7 bases agree with TRBD1. The CDR3 loop spans 15 amino acids. Trimming removed 5 bases from V and 3 bases from J; junction bases left unmatched: 6. Germline V gene lookup returns CDR1 LNHDA and CDR2 SQIVND (reference sequence). The CDR3 region has the DNA TGTGCCAGTAGTGTAGGACAGGTTTACACCGGGGAGCTGTTTTTT. Residues: CASSVGQVYTGELFF.

DNA for the CDR3: TGTGCCAGCAGCCAAGATAGTCAGACAGCCGTTGGAAACACCATATATTTT. Protein sequence: CASSQDSQTAVGNTIYF. The rearrangement joins TRBV4-2 to TRBJ1-3, with a tentative D call TRBD1 (5 bases). The V gene lost 0 bases and the J gene lost 3 bases, with 15 bases spanning the gap. This CDR3 has 17 amino acids. In germline, CDR1 is LGHNA, CDR2 YNFKEQ.

In its sample, this clone was seen once. The V and J genes are TRBV30 and TRBJ1-5; possible D gene TRBD1, 6 bases. Germline lookup yields CDR1 GTSNPN and CDR2 SVGIG (reference sequence). The CDR3 covers 16 residues. The V end lost 3 bases, the J end lost 0 bases, and 15 bases lay between the germline ends. Here the CDR3 DNA reads TGTGCCTGGAGCGTAGGACAGTACGGTAGCAATCAGCCCCAGCATTTT. Its translation: CAWSVGQYGSNQPQHF. The variable domain in full, completed from reference TRBV30 and TRBJ1-5, reads SQTIHQWPATLVQPVGSPLSLECTVEGTSNPNLYWYRQAAGRGLQLLFYSVGIGQISSEVPQNLSASRPQDRQFILSSKKLLLSDSGFYLCAWSVGQYGSNQPQHFGDGTRLSIL.

The V gene is TRBV6-6, the J gene TRBJ2-1; D may be TRBD1 (6 bases). Germline V gene sequence: CDR1 MNHNY, CDR2 SVGAGI (reference sequence). Trimming shortened V by 6 bases and J by 7 bases, and 13 bases separated the two germline ends. The CDR3 has 13 amino acids. The DNA for the CDR3 is TGTGCCAGCAGAGCTAACAGGGCGAATGAGCAGTTCTTC. Translated, it gives CASRANRANEQFF.

The chain is built from TRBV29-1 and TRBJ2-7; 7 nucleotides match TRBD1. The V segment lost 4 bases and the J segment 0 bases; nucleotides outside the gene matches: 3. From germline, CDR1 is SQVTM and CDR2 ANQGSEA. CDR3 size: 13 residues. The CDR3 bases are TGCAGCGTTGTGCCAGGGGGCTCCTACGAGCAGTACTTC. It yields the protein CSVVPGGSYEQYF.